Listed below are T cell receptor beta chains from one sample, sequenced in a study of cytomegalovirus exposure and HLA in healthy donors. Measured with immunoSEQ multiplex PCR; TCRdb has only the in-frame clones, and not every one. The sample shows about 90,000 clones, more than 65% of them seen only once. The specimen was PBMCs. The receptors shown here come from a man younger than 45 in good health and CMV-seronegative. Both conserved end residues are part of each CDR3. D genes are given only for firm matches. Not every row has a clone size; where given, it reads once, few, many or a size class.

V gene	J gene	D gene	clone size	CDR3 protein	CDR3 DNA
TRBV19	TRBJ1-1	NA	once	CASSMGGRTKTEAFF	TGTGCCAGTAGTATGGGGGGGAGGACGAAGACTGAAGCTTTCTTT
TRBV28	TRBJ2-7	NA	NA	CASSPPGQNTYEQYF	TGTGCCAGCTCGCCACCGGGACAAAACACCTACGAGCAGTACTTC
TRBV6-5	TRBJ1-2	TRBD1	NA	CASSSRTGHGYTF	TGTGCCAGCAGTTCCCGGACAGGGCATGGCTACACCTTC
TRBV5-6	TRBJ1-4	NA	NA	CASSLAGRNEKLFF	TGTGCCAGCAGCTTGGCTGGCCGCAATGAAAAACTGTTTTTT
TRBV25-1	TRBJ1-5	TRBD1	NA	CASSGRDRNQPQHF	TGTGCCAGCAGTGGCCGGGACAGGAATCAGCCCCAGCATTTT
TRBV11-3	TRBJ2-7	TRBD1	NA	CASSFGRTGSSYEQYF	TGTGCCAGCAGCTTCGGTCGGACAGGAAGCTCCTACGAGCAGTACTTC
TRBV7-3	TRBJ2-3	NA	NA	CASSLKGSDTQYF	TGTGCCAGCAGCTTAAAGGGGTCAGATACGCAGTATTTT
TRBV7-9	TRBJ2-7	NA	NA	CASSLNSYEQYF	TGTGCCAGCAGCTTGAACTCCTACGAGCAGTACTTC
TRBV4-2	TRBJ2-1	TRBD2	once	CASSQAGLAGGRSYNEQFF	TGTGCCAGCAGCCAAGCGGGACTAGCGGGGGGGCGGTCCTACAATGAGCAGTTCTTC
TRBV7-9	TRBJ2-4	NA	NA	CASSLVGENIQYF	TGTGCCAGCAGCTTAGTAGGGGAAAACATTCAGTACTTC